This TCR beta chain appears in the sequencing data of a study of T cell changes during pregnancy in multiple sclerosis. Measured with immunoSEQ multiplex PCR; TCRdb has only the in-frame clones, and not every one. The sample carries fewer than 90,000 clones, about 90% recorded once. The CDR3 runs 14 residues. Looked up from germline, CDR1 is SNHLY and CDR2 is FYNNEI. V lost 3 bases and J lost 6, with 13 bases in between. The sample in question was peripheral blood, obtained in the second trimester of pregnancy. The source of this sequence is a female donor with multiple sclerosis, enrolled in a pregnancy study. The V and J genes are TRBV2 and TRBJ2-3; D perhaps matches TRBD1 (6 bases). CDR3 sequence: CASSEVGAVDTQYF. The CDR3 DNA reads TGTGCCAGCAGTGAGGTGGGGGCTGTGGATACGCAGTATTTT.